Listed below are T cell receptor beta chains from one sample, sequenced in a study of cytomegalovirus exposure and HLA in healthy donors. The repertoire was sequenced with immunoSEQ multiplex PCR; TCRdb's copy has only in-frame clones and lacks some. There are about 130,000 clones in the sample; about 81% occur only once, and 1.1% lies in the top ten. The sample comprised PBMCs. Receptors originate from a woman aged 25 to 39 in good health and CMV-seronegative. CDR3s include the opening cysteine and the closing phenylalanine or tryptophan. The D gene is left open where the match is weak. Some rows have no size entry. The others give once, few or many, or a class for an expanded clone.

j_call | cdr3_length | d_call | clone_size | v_call | cdr3_aa | cdr3_nt
TRBJ1-5 | 18 | TRBD1 | . | TRBV6-1 | CASSEASGTARGNQPQHF | TGTGCCAGCAGTGAAGCATCCGGGACAGCCCGGGGCAATCAGCCCCAGCATTTT
TRBJ2-7 | 13 | . | . | TRBV19 | CASSIGGAFEQYF | TGTGCCAGTAGTATAGGCGGAGCCTTCGAGCAGTACTTC
TRBJ1-5 | 13 | . | few | TRBV6-1 | CASLRSGNQPQHF | TGTGCCAGCCTTCGGTCGGGTAATCAGCCCCAGCATTTT
TRBJ2-5 | 14 | . | . | TRBV27 | CASSFNGGGETQYF | TGTGCCAGCAGTTTCAATGGGGGCGGTGAGACCCAGTACTTC
TRBJ1-6 | 13 | TRBD1 | . | TRBV10-3 | CATLDRGNSPLHF | TGTGCCACCTTGGACAGGGGTAATTCACCCCTCCACTTT
TRBJ2-2 | 14 | TRBD2 | . | TRBV30 | CAVDAGGWPGELFF | TGTGCCGTCGACGCCGGGGGGTGGCCCGGGGAGCTGTTTTTT
TRBJ2-1 | 15 | TRBD1 | . | TRBV6-5 | CASSQDRGSYNEQFF | TGTGCCAGCAGCCAAGACAGGGGCTCCTACAATGAGCAGTTCTTC
TRBJ1-1 | 15 | TRBD1 | . | TRBV9 | CASSVLGTGGTEAFF | TGTGCCAGCAGCGTTCTCGGGACAGGGGGTACTGAAGCTTTCTTT
TRBJ1-1 | 15 | . | . | TRBV30 | CAWKREGGVHTEAFF | TGTGCCTGGAAAAGGGAGGGAGGGGTCCACACTGAAGCTTTCTTT
TRBJ1-2 | 11 | . | . | TRBV20-1 | CSARQDYGYTF | TGCAGTGCTAGACAGGACTATGGCTACACCTTC
TRBJ1-2 | 15 | TRBD1 | . | TRBV27 | CASSWEGQGSRGYTF | TGTGCCAGCAGTTGGGAGGGACAGGGGTCTCGGGGCTACACCTTC
TRBJ1-2 | 13 | . | . | TRBV28 | CASSLSRNYGYTF | TGTGCCAGCAGTTTATCCAGAAACTATGGCTACACCTTC
TRBJ2-5 | 11 | . | . | TRBV30 | CAWQTEETQYF | TGTGCCTGGCAGACGGAGGAGACCCAGTACTTC
TRBJ2-1 | 16 | TRBD2 | . | TRBV5-6 | CASSRTSGSTRNEQFF | TGTGCCAGCAGTCGGACTAGCGGGAGCACCCGGAATGAGCAGTTCTTC
TRBJ1-2 | 17 | . | . | TRBV5-1 | CASSLQGLPSFNYGYTF | TGCGCCAGCAGCTTGCAGGGCCTCCCTTCCTTTAACTATGGCTACACCTTC